This T cell receptor (beta chain) was sequenced during a study of blood T cell repertoires in COVID-19. Study overall: T cells, B-cell-depleted T cells, or PBMCs provided the cDNA or gDNA that served as material.

In the original workflow: Cell counts per sample came from amplifying reference gene primers. TCRdb's table, derived via immunoSEQ multiplex PCR, lists solely in-frame clones and lacks some. V and J calls and clone size are copied from that table; D and trimming were computed from the DNA. The sample lists about 350,000 clones, about 90% occurring once. The J segment lost 8 bases and the V segment lost 7 bases, leaving 7 bases of the junction unmatched. Germline V gives CDR1 DFQATT, CDR2 SNEGSKA (reference sequence). The CDR3 totals 11 residues. The receptor was isolated from a woman aged 18 to 35 who had recovered from COVID-19. The rearrangement links TRBV20-1 to TRBJ1-2; TRBD1 agrees at 7 bases. Sequencing was performed on peripheral blood. CDR3 bases: TGCAGTGTCGACAGGGTCGTGGGCTACACCTTC. Translated, it gives CSVDRVVGYTF.